The 6 T cell receptor beta chains below come from one sample, sequenced in a study of blood T cell repertoires in COVID-19. Repertoires were generated with immunoSEQ multiplex PCR, while TCRdb's copy carries only in-frame clones and drops some. Counted here are a few hundred thousand clones, about nine tenths occurring once; the ten biggest clones make up about 10%. Sequenced material: peripheral blood. The source is a woman in her 30s with COVID-19, enrolled during active disease.

This clone was detected a few times. The chain has TRBV5-8 and TRBJ2-4, with D uncertain. This CDR3 has 14 amino acids. Germline V gene sequence: CDR1 SGHTS, CDR2 YDEGEE. V dropped 9 bases and J dropped 8 bases, with 21 bases sitting between them. In DNA form, the CDR3 reads TGTGCCACCCGACCGGCGGTCAGAGCCTACATTCAGTACTTC. Protein: CATRPAVRAYIQYF.

The chain couples TRBV21-1 to TRBJ2-7; the D segment call TRBD2 is taken from the table without a DNA check. TRBV21-1 is given as a pseudogene. This CDR3 has 15 residues. The CDR3 region is CASSKEAAFTYEQYF. For the CDR3, the DNA is TGTGCCAGCAGCAAAGAGGCAGCGTTCACCTACGAGCAGTACTTC.

This sequence joins TRBV6-5 and TRBJ2-5; maybe TRBD1 (6 bases). In germline, CDR1 is MNHEY, CDR2 SVGAGI. Trimming removed 5 bases at V and 5 bases at J, with 12 bases between. The CDR3 consists of 13 residues. The CDR3 spells CASSNRVPETQYF. CDR3 in DNA: TGTGCCAGCAGTAACAGGGTCCCCGAGACCCAGTACTTC.

The chain combines TRBV6-5 with TRBJ2-5, with 9 bases that match TRBD2. J was trimmed by 3 bases and V by 7 bases; bases with no gene match: 6. The CDR3 spans 14 residues. Germline V gene lookup returns CDR1 MNHEY and CDR2 SVGAGI. CDR3 sequence: CASNLIAGEETQYF. For the CDR3, the DNA is TGTGCCAGCAATTTGATAGCGGGAGAAGAGACCCAGTACTTC.

This clone was seen a single time. The rearrangement joins TRBV6-6 to TRBJ2-5, with D possibly matching TRBD1 (6 bases). Germline assignment: CDR1 MNHNY and CDR2 SVGAGI (reference sequence). This CDR3 spans 14 amino acids. Trimming stripped 3 bases from V and 2 bases from J, with 10 bases between. The DNA for the CDR3 is TGTGCCAGCAGTTATGGGGGCGCACAAGAGACCCAGTACTTC. This sequence encodes CASSYGGAQETQYF.

V and J are TRBV19 and TRBJ1-5, with D possibly matching TRBD1 (6 bases). Between the trimmed V and J ends, which lost 0 bases and 0 bases, there was a span of 12 bases. The CDR3 extends over 17 amino acids. Germline values: CDR1 LNHDA, CDR2 SQIVND (reference sequence). CDR3 in DNA: TGTGCCAGTAGTATAGAAACAGGGACTAATAGCAATCAGCCCCAGCATTTT. This translates into CASSIETGTNSNQPQHF.